The entry below gives a single T cell receptor beta chain sequence along with its context. This sample was taken from a study of blood T cell repertoires in COVID-19. Study context: Samples of COVID-19 (acute and convalescent) were obtained from the United States, Italy and Spain.

Study processing details: How many nucleated cells were present was estimated from reference gene primer amplification. The data were produced by immunoSEQ multiplex PCR, yet TCRdb's version contains in-frame clones alone and is incomplete. V, J and clone size are taken as reported in that table, and D and trimming were inferred from the DNA itself. The profile shows about 110,000 clones, approximately 88% of them singletons. The sequencing input was peripheral blood. The receptor was isolated from a human donor in a cohort sampled during active COVID-19.

The CDR3 loop is CASIGQKARQLFF. In DNA, the CDR3 is TGTGCCAGCATAGGTCAGAAAGCTAGACAACTGTTTTTT. The chain employs TRBV2 and TRBJ1-4; D is unresolved. The CDR3 spans 13 residues. Germline-derived CDR1 and CDR2 are SNHLY and FYNNEI. Trimming cost V 7 bases and J 12 bases, with 18 bases left between them.